This TCR beta chain was sequenced during a study of T-cell reconstitution after alpha-beta-depleted transplantation in children. Using unique molecular identifiers, the investigators prepared the TCRbeta library. TCRdb re-called the PCR reads with MiXCR, one entry per CDR3 protein. The sample lists approximately 640,000 distinct CDR3 sequences; roughly 15% were seen once. This clonotype was observed a handful of times. The receptor was derived from a human donor who donated a stem cell graft to a child with acute myeloid leukemia. The sample in question was PBMCs from the stem cell graft donor, obtained from the stem cell graft.

In DNA, the CDR3 is TGTGCCATCGGTCAGCTGACTAACTATGGCTACACCTTC. Translated: CAIGQLTNYGYTF. The rearrangement uses TRBV10-3 and TRBJ1-2; D not certain. Germline CDR1 ENHRY, CDR2 SYGVKD. The CDR3 runs 13 residues. The V end lost 8 bases, the J end lost 0 bases, and 10 bases lay between the germline ends.